This T cell receptor beta chain was sequenced for a study of blood T cell repertoires in COVID-19. About the research overall: The analysed material was cDNA or gDNA that came from T cells, B-cell-depleted T cells, or PBMCs.

The ends were cut back, 5 bases at V and 1 base at J, with 8 bases in the middle. CDR1 KGHSH and CDR2 LQKENI come from the germline V gene. CDR3 length: 14 residues. Only in-frame clones appear in the TCRdb table, and some are missing; sequencing was by immunoSEQ multiplex PCR. The sample comprises roughly 100,000 clones, about 91% of which are singletons, and about 3% rests with the top ten. The TCR originated in a human donor in a cohort sampled during active COVID-19. The rearrangement uses TRBV18 and TRBJ2-2; D possibly corresponds to TRBD2 (5 bases). The sample consisted of peripheral blood. The CDR3 DNA is TGTGCCAGCTCATATGGAGGGAACACCGGGGAGCTGTTTTTT. Amino acid sequence: CASSYGGNTGELFF.